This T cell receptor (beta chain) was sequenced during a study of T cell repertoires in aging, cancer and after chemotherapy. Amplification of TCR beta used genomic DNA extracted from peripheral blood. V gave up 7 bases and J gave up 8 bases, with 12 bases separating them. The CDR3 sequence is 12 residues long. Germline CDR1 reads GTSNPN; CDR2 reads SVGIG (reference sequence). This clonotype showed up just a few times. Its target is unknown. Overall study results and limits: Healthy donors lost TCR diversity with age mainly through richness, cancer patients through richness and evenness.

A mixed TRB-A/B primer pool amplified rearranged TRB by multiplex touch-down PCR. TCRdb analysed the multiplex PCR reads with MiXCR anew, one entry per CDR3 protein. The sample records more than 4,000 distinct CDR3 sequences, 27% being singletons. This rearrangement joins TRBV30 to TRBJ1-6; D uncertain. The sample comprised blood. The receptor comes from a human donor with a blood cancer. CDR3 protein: CASSQVDSPLHF. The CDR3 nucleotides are TGTGCCTCCAGCCAGGTAGATTCACCCCTCCACTTT. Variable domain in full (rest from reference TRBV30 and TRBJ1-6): SQTIHQWPATLVQPVGSPLSLECTVEGTSNPNLYWYRQAAGRGLQLLFYSVGIGQISSEVPQNLSASRPQDRQFILSSKKLLLSDSGFYLCASSQVDSPLHFGNGTRLTVT.